The 29 T cell receptor beta chains below all came from one sample that was sequenced in a study of CD8+ T cells in alopecia areata. The treatment here: oral pan-JAK inhibitor, 5-10 mg twice daily. Following RNA extraction, reverse transcription yielded cDNA that acted as the sequencing template. Profiled with immunoSEQ multiplex PCR; TCRdb holds only in-frame clones, not every one. Here the sample spans some 44,000 clones, approximately 92% being singletons. The specimen was CD8+ T cells sorted from blood, collected at week 24, from a patient treated with tofacitinib. These TCRs come from a human donor with alopecia areata.

The rearrangement links TRBV7-2 to TRBJ2-3; D remains ambiguous. V lost 5 bases to trimming and J lost 1 base, with 10 bases between them. Germline CDR1 reads SGHTA; CDR2 reads FQGNSA. This CDR3 is 14 amino acids long. This chain's CDR3 is CASSPGLGTDTQYF. The CDR3, as DNA: TGTGCCAGCAGCCCTGGGCTAGGCACAGATACGCAGTATTTT.

The chain employs TRBV7-9 and TRBJ2-3; possible D gene TRBD1, 5 bases. The CDR3 contains 18 residues. CDR1 and CDR2 from the germline V gene are SEHNR and FQNEAQ (reference sequence). V gave up 2 bases and J gave up 5 bases, with 23 bases separating them. CDR3 DNA: TGTGCCAGCAGCTTACAGGGTATCCTCGAATACGGGTTAGATACGCAGTATTTT. Translated: CASSLQGILEYGLDTQYF.

The chain links TRBV30 to TRBJ1-2; possible D gene TRBD1, 6 bases. With 3 bases removed from V and 4 bases from J, the gap between germline ends came to 9 bases. Germline CDR1 GTSNPN, CDR2 SVGIG (reference sequence). CDR3 length: 12 residues. Here the CDR3 DNA reads TGTGCCTGGAGGGAGGACAGCTATGGCTACACCTTC. This sequence encodes CAWREDSYGYTF. Full variable domain (outside the CDR3, taken from reference TRBV30 and TRBJ1-2): SQTIHQWPATLVQPVGSPLSLECTVEGTSNPNLYWYRQAAGRGLQLLFYSVGIGQISSEVPQNLSASRPQDRQFILSSKKLLLSDSGFYLCAWREDSYGYTFGSGTRLTVV.

The chain employs TRBV6-4 and TRBJ2-3, with 10 nucleotides matching TRBD2. The CDR3 totals 15 residues. After removal of 8 bases from V and 4 bases from J, the junction contained 9 bases not matched to a gene. Germline V CDR1 and CDR2: MRHNA, SNTAGT. CDR3 in amino acids: CASSRSGGAADTQYF. For the CDR3, the DNA is TGTGCCAGCTCCCGGAGCGGGGGGGCCGCAGATACGCAGTATTTT.

The chain is built from TRBV28 and TRBJ2-1; D remains unclear. Germline values: CDR1 MDHEN, CDR2 SYDVKM. Trimming stripped 5 bases from V and 9 bases from J, with 11 bases between. The CDR3 extends over 12 amino acids. In DNA, the CDR3 is TGTGCCAGCAGTCCCTCAGTCAGTGAGCAGTTCTTC. Encoded protein: CASSPSVSEQFF.

This chain uses TRBV18 with TRBJ2-7; D is perhaps TRBD2 (5 bases). Germline assignment: CDR1 KGHSH and CDR2 LQKENI. This CDR3 comprises 12 residues. With 2 bases removed from V and 3 bases from J, the gap between germline ends came to 5 bases. In DNA form, the CDR3 reads TGTGCCAGCTCACCAGAGGGCTACGAGCAGTACTTC. Protein sequence: CASSPEGYEQYF.

This clone was detected only once. The chain couples TRBV27 to TRBJ2-2, with 10 bases identical to TRBD2. J lost 5 bases, V lost 3 bases, and 6 bases had no gene match. The CDR3 has 16 amino acids. CDR1 is MNHEY and CDR2 is SMNVEV in the germline V gene (reference sequence). CDR3 in amino acids: CASSFASGGSTGELFF. The CDR3 DNA sequence: TGTGCCAGCAGTTTCGCTAGCGGGGGATCTACCGGGGAGCTGTTTTTT.

This clone has only one observation. J is TRBJ2-5 and V is TRBV2; 7 positions agree with TRBD1. Germline lookup yields CDR1 SNHLY and CDR2 FYNNEI. The CDR3 has 16 amino acids. Trimming cost V 3 bases and J 4 bases; bases outside gene matches: 11. CDR3 coding DNA: TGTGCCAGCAGTGAGCGAGAAACAGGGGTAGGAGAGACCCAGTACTTC. This gives the protein CASSERETGVGETQYF.

Comments on this clone: Distinct nucleotide sequences in the sample also encode this CDR3. The chain recombines TRBV4-1 with TRBJ2-5; weak D call: TRBD1 (6 bases). The end of the DNA aligns better with TRBJ2-7, so the J call may be wrong. This CDR3 is built from 15 residues. Germline V lookup: CDR1 MGHRA, CDR2 YSYEKL. CDR3 sequence reads: CASSQEHRETYEQYF. In DNA form, the CDR3 reads TGCGCCAGCAGCCAAGAGCACAGGGAAACCTACGAGCAGTACTTC.

The rearrangement links TRBV7-9 to TRBJ1-1; maybe TRBD1 (5 bases). The germline gives CDR1 SEHNR, CDR2 FQNEAQ (reference sequence). This CDR3 is built from 14 residues. Trimming pared 4 bases from V and 5 bases from J, leaving 14 bases between. The CDR3 DNA reads TGTGCCAGCAGCTCCTCGGGGGGGTGGACTGAAGCTTTCTTT. Translated, it gives CASSSSGGWTEAFF.

The chain employs TRBV6-5 and TRBJ2-7; D is ambiguous. The CDR3 is 13 residues long. Looked up from germline, CDR1 is MNHEY and CDR2 is SVGAGI. V was cut by 0 bases and J by 7 bases, with 10 bases left in between. CDR3 region: CASSYSELAEQYF. CDR3 coding DNA: TGTGCCAGCAGTTACTCGGAATTGGCAGAGCAGTACTTC.

The genes are TRBV4-1 and TRBJ1-6, with TRBD1 matching 7 bases. The ends lost 4 bases at V and 10 bases at J; junction bases unmatched: 13. Looked up from germline, CDR1 is MGHRA and CDR2 is YSYEKL. The CDR3 length is 16 residues. DNA of the CDR3: TGCGCCAGCAGCCCTACGTTGACAGGGATAGGATCACCCCTCCACTTT. It is translated as CASSPTLTGIGSPLHF.

The V and J genes are TRBV7-9 and TRBJ2-5, with D perhaps matching TRBD1 or TRBD2 (5 bases each). The CDR3 has 16 amino acids. The germline V gene has CDR1 SEHNR and CDR2 FQNEAQ (reference sequence). Between the trimmed V and J ends, which lost 6 bases and 1 base, there was a span of 18 bases. CDR3 DNA sequence: TGTGCCAGCAGTCCTCGGGACCCAGGACTCCAAGAGACCCAGTACTTC. It yields the protein CASSPRDPGLQETQYF.

DNA of the CDR3: TGTGCCAGCAGTCCGGGACGGAACCAAGAGACCCAGTACTTC. This encodes CASSPGRNQETQYF. The V gene is TRBV27, the J gene TRBJ2-5; the D call may be TRBD1 or TRBD2 (5 bases each). In germline, CDR1 is MNHEY, CDR2 SMNVEV (reference sequence). The CDR3 has 14 residues. V gave up 5 bases and J gave up 0 bases, with 10 bases separating them.

CDR3 nucleotide sequence: TGTGCCTGGAGTCTGACAGGCCGCTACAATGAGCAGTTCTTC. Its protein product is CAWSLTGRYNEQFF. The genes are TRBV30 and TRBJ2-1; D possibly corresponds to TRBD1 (6 bases). The germline V gene has CDR1 GTSNPN and CDR2 SVGIG (reference sequence). This CDR3 is 14 amino acids long. V dropped 2 bases and J dropped 3 bases, with 11 bases sitting between them.

This sequence joins TRBV29-1 and TRBJ1-4, with a possible D match to TRBD1 (5 bases). V lost 6 bases, J lost 0 bases, and 8 bases lay in between. The CDR3 has 13 amino acids. Germline V CDR1 and CDR2: SQVTM, ANQGSEA. In DNA, the CDR3 is TGCAGCGTCCCAGGGTCAACTAATGAAAAACTGTTTTTT. Translating gives CSVPGSTNEKLFF. Looking up the rest from reference TRBV29-1 and TRBJ1-4 gives the full variable domain: SAVISQKPSRDICQRGTSLTIQCQVDSQVTMMFWYRQQPGQSLTLIATANQGSEATYESGFVIDKFPISRPNLTFSTLTVSNMSPEDSSIYLCSVPGSTNEKLFFGSGTQLSVL.

The J gene is TRBJ2-5, the V gene TRBV19; 12 nucleotides agree with TRBD2. The CDR3 is 16 amino acids. Germline lookup yields CDR1 LNHDA and CDR2 SQIVND (reference sequence). With 4 bases clipped from V and 4 bases from J, the junction kept 7 bases outside the gene matches. CDR3 region: CASSTWTSGAGETQYF. For the CDR3, the DNA is TGTGCCAGTAGTACTTGGACTAGCGGGGCTGGAGAGACCCAGTACTTC.

This chain's CDR3 is CASSIDGDSPTEAFF. CDR3 DNA: TGTGCCAGTAGTATAGACGGGGACAGCCCGACTGAAGCTTTCTTT. The V call is TRBV19, the J call TRBJ1-1, with 7 bases lining up with TRBD1. V was clipped by 0 bases and J by 5 bases; unmatched bases: 6. CDR1 and CDR2 from the germline V gene are LNHDA and SQIVND (reference sequence). The CDR3 is 15 residues long.

V and J are TRBV18 and TRBJ2-3; D is unresolved. The CDR3 consists of 20 residues. Trimming pared 0 bases from V and 1 base from J, leaving 23 bases between. Germline V gene data show CDR1 as KGHSH and CDR2 as LQKENI. CDR3 DNA sequence: TGTGCCAGCTCACCACCGAATTACCCCGAGAACGATGACGGCACAGATACGCAGTATTTT. Translated: CASSPPNYPENDDGTDTQYF.

The V and J genes are TRBV15 and TRBJ2-3; D remains ambiguous. The ends were cut back, 3 bases at V and 3 bases at J, with 16 bases in the middle. CDR1 and CDR2 (germline): LNHNV, YYDKDF (reference sequence). The CDR3 covers 16 residues. CDR3 coding DNA: TGTGCCACCAGCAGCCTGGGGTCGGACCCTACAGATACGCAGTATTTT. Encoded protein: CATSSLGSDPTDTQYF.

The gene calls are TRBV7-8 and TRBJ2-7; D possibly corresponds to TRBD2 (5 bases). Germline lookup yields CDR1 SGHVS and CDR2 FQNEAQ. The V gene lost 5 bases and the J gene lost 6 bases, with 14 bases spanning the gap. This CDR3 region has 13 residues. CDR3 residues: CASSPYVGVEQYF. The CDR3 DNA follows: TGTGCCAGCAGCCCCTACGTGGGAGTCGAGCAGTACTTC.

This chain uses TRBV6-4 with TRBJ2-5, with D possibly matching TRBD2 (6 bases). V was cut by 3 bases and J by 1 base, with 15 bases left in between. The CDR3 length is 16 residues. Looked up from germline, CDR1 is MRHNA and CDR2 is SNTAGT. CDR3 in amino acids: CASSERPGEGQETQYF. The DNA of the CDR3 is TGTGCCAGCAGTGAACGTCCGGGAGAGGGCCAAGAGACCCAGTACTTC.

The chain has TRBV7-9 and TRBJ2-7, with D perhaps assigned TRBD1 or TRBD2 (5 bases each). The CDR3 consists of 15 residues. The germline CDR1 and CDR2 sequences are SEHNR and FQNEAQ (reference sequence). The V and J ends lost 5 bases and 3 bases respectively, with 17 bases between them. The CDR3, as DNA: TGTGCCAGCAGCCAACCCCGGGACCTTATCTACGAGCAGTACTTC. Amino acids: CASSQPRDLIYEQYF.

J is TRBJ2-7 and V is TRBV7-9; the D gene is possibly TRBD1 (6 bases). The CDR3 is 13 amino acids. The V end was cut by 4 bases, the J end by 2 bases, with 9 bases between. Germline loops: CDR1 SEHNR, CDR2 FQNEAQ (reference sequence). Written as DNA, the CDR3 is TGTGCCAGCAGCTCCGGGACAACCTACGAGCAGTACTTC. The encoded protein is CASSSGTTYEQYF.

The genes are TRBV6-5 and TRBJ2-7; no clear D gene. The germline V and J ends were trimmed by 7 bases and 5 bases, with 15 bases remaining between them. Germline CDR1 is MNHEY and CDR2 is SVGAGI. This CDR3 comprises 13 residues. The CDR3 DNA follows: TGTGCCAGCAACGGGTTGTCTGAAAACGAGCAGTACTTC. Its protein is CASNGLSENEQYF.

The V gene is TRBV11-2, the J gene TRBJ2-3, with no clear D. The V end was cut by 4 bases, the J end by 1 base, with 12 bases between. The germline V gene encodes CDR1 SGHAT and CDR2 FQNNGV. CDR3 size: 15 residues. This CDR3 is CASSSTPGRTDTQYF. CDR3 nucleotide sequence: TGTGCCAGCAGCTCAACCCCGGGCCGCACAGATACGCAGTATTTT.

This chain connects TRBV27 to TRBJ2-1; D possibly corresponds to TRBD2 (5 bases). The V end lost 6 bases, the J end lost 6 bases, and 9 bases lay between the germline ends. Germline V lookup: CDR1 MNHEY, CDR2 SMNVEV (reference sequence). The CDR3 totals 12 residues. CDR3 DNA sequence: TGTGCCAGCAGCGACTACCTCAATGAGCAGTTCTTC. Translating gives CASSDYLNEQFF.

This chain links TRBV27 with TRBJ1-4; D perhaps matches TRBD1 (5 bases). Germline V gene data show CDR1 as MNHEY and CDR2 as SMNVEV (reference sequence). Trimming shortened V by 3 bases and J by 1 base, and 6 bases separated the two germline ends. This CDR3 has 14 residues. The CDR3 region is CASSLTVTNEKLFF. The CDR3 bases are TGTGCCAGCAGTTTGACAGTAACTAATGAAAAACTGTTTTTT. Drawing the rest from reference TRBV27 and TRBJ1-4, the complete variable domain is EAQVTQNPRYLITVTGKKLTVTCSQNMNHEYMSWYRQDPGLGLRQIYYSMNVEVTDKGDVPEGYKVSRKEKRNFPLILESPSPNQTSLYFCASSLTVTNEKLFFGSGTQLSVL.

The chain combines TRBV14 with TRBJ2-3; D is unresolved. Trimming took off 0 bases at V and 2 bases at J, with 12 bases between the two ends. Germline lookup yields CDR1 SGHDN and CDR2 FVKESK. The CDR3 contains 16 residues. The CDR3 reads CASSQEGQVYTDTQYF. CDR3 sequence (DNA): TGTGCCAGCAGCCAAGAAGGCCAGGTATACACAGATACGCAGTATTTT. The full variable domain, in which reference TRBV14 and TRBJ2-3 provide the parts outside the CDR3, is EAGVTQFPSHSVIEKGQTVTLRCDPISGHDNLYWYRRVMGKEIKFLLHFVKESKQDESGMPNNRFLAERTGGTYSTLKVQPAELEDSGVYFCASSQEGQVYTDTQYFGPGTRLTVL.